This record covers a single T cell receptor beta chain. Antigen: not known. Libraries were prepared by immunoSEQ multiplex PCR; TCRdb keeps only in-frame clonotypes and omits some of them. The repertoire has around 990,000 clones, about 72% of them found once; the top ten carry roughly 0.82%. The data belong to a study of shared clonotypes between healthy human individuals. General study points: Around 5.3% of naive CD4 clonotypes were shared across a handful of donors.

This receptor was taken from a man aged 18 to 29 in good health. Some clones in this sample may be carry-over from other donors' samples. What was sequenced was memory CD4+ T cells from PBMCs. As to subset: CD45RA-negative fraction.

The CDR3 region has the DNA TGTGCCAGCTCACCACGTCCAACGGTGGGACTAGCGGGGACCTACGAGCAGTACTTC. It codes for CASSPRPTVGLAGTYEQYF. V and J are TRBV18 and TRBJ2-7; 13 positions match TRBD2. From germline, CDR1 is KGHSH and CDR2 LQKENI. V was pared by 1 base and J by 2 bases, with 11 bases of the junction left unmatched. The CDR3 sequence is 19 residues long.